Presented here are 7 T cell receptor beta chains from one specimen sequenced in a study of Ad26.COV2.S vaccination and SARS-CoV-2 variants. The treatment here: about 20 received Ad26.COV2.S at low or high dose, single or two shots; about 5 received placebo; per-sample allocation not given. Sample collection was performed on day 63 after the first vaccine or placebo injection. The protocol was immunoSEQ multiplex PCR, while the TCRdb copy is restricted to in-frame clones and leaves out a portion. Of about 500,000 clones detected, approximately 90% appear once; the ten largest clones hold roughly 1.7%. Sequencing was performed on peripheral blood, taken in a trial of Ad26.COV2.S vaccine versus placebo. The receptors stem from a person between 18 and 59 years old who received the Ad26.COV2.S COVID-19 vaccine or a placebo.

The rearrangement links TRBV5-1 to TRBJ2-7; D is unclear. The CDR3 is made up of 15 amino acids. Germline V gives CDR1 SGHRS, CDR2 YFSETQ. Between the trimmed V and J ends, which lost 1 base and 0 bases, there was a span of 11 bases. This CDR3 reads CASSLTLGISYEQYF. The CDR3 nucleotides are TGCGCCAGCAGCTTGACCCTGGGCATCTCCTACGAGCAGTACTTC.

The chain carries TRBV19 and TRBJ2-3; TRBD2 matches 8 bases. The germline CDR1 and CDR2 sequences are LNHDA and SQIVND (reference sequence). The CDR3 runs to 16 residues. J was trimmed by 0 bases and V by 6 bases; bases with no gene match: 8. The CDR3 DNA is TGTGCCAGTAGGTCGCTAGCGGGCCCTAGCACAGATACGCAGTATTTT. Encoded protein: CASRSLAGPSTDTQYF.

Notes on this clone: The sample has other DNA sequences that encode this CDR3 too. J is TRBJ1-2 and V is TRBV7-9; D unresolved. Germline CDR1 and CDR2: SEHNR and FQNEAQ (reference sequence). The length of the CDR3 is 14 residues. V lost 1 base, J lost 4 bases, and 10 bases lay in between. The CDR3 loop reads CASSLETSPYGYTF. CDR3 bases: TGTGCCAGCAGCTTAGAAACCTCTCCCTATGGCTACACCTTC.

The chain links TRBV6-5 to TRBJ2-7; 8 bases fit TRBD1. Germline CDR1 and CDR2: MNHEY and SVGAGI. Trimming at V came to 5 bases and at J to 5 bases, leaving 5 bases not matched to a gene. The CDR3 is 13 amino acids. The CDR3 region has the DNA TGTGCCAGCAGTCGACAGGGGAGCCACGAGCAGTACTTC. Translation gives CASSRQGSHEQYF.

This clone came up once. The CDR3 reads CAWTRGPGGQYF. DNA for the CDR3: TGTGCCTGGACTCGTGGGCCGGGGGGGCAGTACTTC. The V call is TRBV30, the J call TRBJ2-7; 7 bases map to TRBD2. The V gene's germline CDR1 is GTSNPN and CDR2 SVGIG (reference sequence). Trimming cost V 4 bases and J 9 bases; bases outside gene matches: 9. The CDR3 has 12 amino acids.

V gene TRBV3-1 (or the pseudogene TRBV3-2) combines with J gene TRBJ1-2; D is unresolved. Germline V gives CDR1 LGHDT, CDR2 YNNKEL (reference sequence). Trimming pared 0 bases from V and 6 bases from J, leaving 5 bases between. CDR3 length equals 12 residues. CDR3 sequence reads: CASSQDTNGYTF. As DNA, the CDR3 is TGTGCCAGCAGCCAAGATACGAATGGCTACACCTTC.

The CDR3 nucleotides are TGTGCCAGCAGTGATCTGGGGACGACCTACGAGCAGTACTTC. Translation: CASSDLGTTYEQYF. The chain couples TRBV6-1 to TRBJ2-7; D could derive from TRBD1 or TRBD2 (5 bases each). The CDR3 loop spans 14 amino acids. Germline V gene lookup returns CDR1 MNHNS and CDR2 SASEGT. The germline V and J ends were trimmed by 3 bases and 2 bases, with 11 bases remaining between them.